The 3 T cell receptor beta chains reported below all come from one sample, sequenced in a study of early T cells in non-severe SARS-CoV-2 infection. One entry per CDR3 protein results from TCRdb running MiXCR on the 5' RACE reads. This sample has 20,000 to 25,000 distinct CDR3 sequences, with approximately 3.8% found just once. Sequenced material: whole blood. These receptors were collected from an adult who was a healthcare worker with PCR-confirmed SARS-CoV-2 infection or an uninfected control (not recorded which).

This clonotype was found many times. The gene calls are TRBV6-1 and TRBJ2-3; perhaps TRBD1 as D (6 bases). Trimming pared 6 bases from V and 10 bases from J, leaving 20 bases between. Germline V gene data show CDR1 as MNHNS and CDR2 as SASEGT. This CDR3 is 14 amino acids long. The CDR3 region has the DNA TGTGCCAGCAGGAACAGGGCCCCTGTTGTTGCGCAGTATTTT. As protein: CASRNRAPVVAQYF.

This clonotype is medium-sized (0.01 to 0.1%) by share. V is TRBV14 and J is TRBJ1-4; D not resolved. Germline values: CDR1 SGHDN, CDR2 FVKESK. Between the trimmed V and J ends, which lost 1 base and 0 bases, there was a span of 18 bases. CDR3 length equals 19 residues. The CDR3 spells CASSQATGFGHTTNEKLFF. The CDR3 coding sequence is TGTGCCAGCAGCCAAGCAACGGGGTTCGGCCACACAACTAATGAAAAACTGTTTTTT.

This clonotype was recorded at least ten times. The chain couples TRBV18 to TRBJ2-7; D is unresolved. There are 14 residues in the CDR3. The germline gives CDR1 KGHSH, CDR2 LQKENI. Deletions cut 3 bases from V and 0 bases from J, with 9 bases between. The CDR3 sequence is CASSPSGDSYEQYF. CDR3 DNA sequence: TGTGCCAGCTCACCGAGTGGGGACTCCTACGAGCAGTACTTC.